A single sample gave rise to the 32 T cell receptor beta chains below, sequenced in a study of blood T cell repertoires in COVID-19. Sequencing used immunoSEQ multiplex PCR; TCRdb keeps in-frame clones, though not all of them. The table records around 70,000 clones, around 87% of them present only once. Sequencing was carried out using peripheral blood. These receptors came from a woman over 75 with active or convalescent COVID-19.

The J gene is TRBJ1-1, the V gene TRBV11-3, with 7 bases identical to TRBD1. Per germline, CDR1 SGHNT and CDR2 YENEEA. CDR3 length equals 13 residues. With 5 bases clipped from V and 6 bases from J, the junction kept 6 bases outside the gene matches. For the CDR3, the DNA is TGTGCCAGCAGCGGACAACAGGGGTCTGAAGCTTTCTTT. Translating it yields CASSGQQGSEAFF.

CDR3 nucleotides: TGTGCCTGGAGTGTAACAGGGGAGATTTATTCACCCCTCCACTTT. Amino acids: CAWSVTGEIYSPLHF. The V gene is TRBV30, the J gene TRBJ1-6; 7 bases map to TRBD1. CDR3 length: 15 residues. Trimming at V came to 0 bases and at J to 8 bases, leaving 7 bases not matched to a gene. From germline, CDR1 is GTSNPN and CDR2 SVGIG (reference sequence).

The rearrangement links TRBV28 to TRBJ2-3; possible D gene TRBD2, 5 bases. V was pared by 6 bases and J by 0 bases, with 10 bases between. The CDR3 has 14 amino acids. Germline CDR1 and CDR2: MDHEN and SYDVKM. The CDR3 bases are TGTGCCAGCAGCTCGGGGTCTAGCACAGATACGCAGTATTTT. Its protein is CASSSGSSTDTQYF.

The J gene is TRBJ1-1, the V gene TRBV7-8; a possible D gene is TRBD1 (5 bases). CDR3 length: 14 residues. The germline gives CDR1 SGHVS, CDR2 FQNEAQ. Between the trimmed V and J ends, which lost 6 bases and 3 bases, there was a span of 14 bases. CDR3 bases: TGTGCCAGCAGATACGGGGGTCTGGACACTGAAGCTTTCTTT. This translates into CASRYGGLDTEAFF.

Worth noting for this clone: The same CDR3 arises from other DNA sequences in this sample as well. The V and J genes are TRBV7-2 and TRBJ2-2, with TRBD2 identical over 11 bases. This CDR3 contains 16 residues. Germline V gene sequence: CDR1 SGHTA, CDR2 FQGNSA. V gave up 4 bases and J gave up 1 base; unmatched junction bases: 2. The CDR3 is CASSSTSGGNTGELFF. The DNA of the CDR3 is TGTGCCAGCAGCTCAACTAGCGGGGGGAACACCGGGGAGCTGTTTTTT. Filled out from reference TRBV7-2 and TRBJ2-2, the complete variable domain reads GAGVSQSPSNKVTEKGKDVELRCDPISGHTALYWYRQSLGQGLEFLIYFQGNSAPDKSGLPSDRFSAERTGGSVSTLTIQRTQQEDSAVYLCASSSTSGGNTGELFFGEGSRLTVL.

The CDR3 spells CASSAPDRGSEQYF. CDR3 DNA: TGTGCCAGCAGCGCCCCGGACAGGGGAAGCGAGCAGTACTTC. V is TRBV6-6 and J is TRBJ2-7, with 9 bases matching TRBD1. Germline trimming cut 6 bases from V and 6 bases from J; bases unmatched to any gene: 9. In germline, CDR1 is MNHNY, CDR2 SVGAGI (reference sequence). This CDR3 contains 14 residues.

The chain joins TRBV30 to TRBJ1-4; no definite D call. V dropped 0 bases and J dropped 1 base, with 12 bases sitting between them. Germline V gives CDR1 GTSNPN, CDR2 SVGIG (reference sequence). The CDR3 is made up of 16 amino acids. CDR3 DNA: TGTGCCTGGAGTGTATTCCAGGCGGGAACTAATGAAAAACTGTTTTTT. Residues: CAWSVFQAGTNEKLFF.

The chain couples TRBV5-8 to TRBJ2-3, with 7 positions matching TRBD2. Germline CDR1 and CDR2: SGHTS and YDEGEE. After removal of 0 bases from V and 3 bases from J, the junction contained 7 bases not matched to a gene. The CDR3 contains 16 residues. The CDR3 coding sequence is TGTGCCAGCAGCTTGGCTTGGGTGCGGGGGACAGATACGCAGTATTTT. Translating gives CASSLAWVRGTDTQYF.

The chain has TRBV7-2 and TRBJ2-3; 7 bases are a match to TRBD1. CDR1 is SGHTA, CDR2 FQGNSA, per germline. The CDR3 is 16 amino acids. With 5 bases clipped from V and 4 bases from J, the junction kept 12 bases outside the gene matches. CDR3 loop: CASSLRQGFYADTQYF. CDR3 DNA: TGTGCCAGCAGCCTAAGACAGGGATTTTACGCAGATACGCAGTATTTT.

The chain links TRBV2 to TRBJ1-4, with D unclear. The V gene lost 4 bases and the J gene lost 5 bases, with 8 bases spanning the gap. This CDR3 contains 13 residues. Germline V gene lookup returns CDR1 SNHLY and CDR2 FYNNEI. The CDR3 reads CASSVRPNEKLFF. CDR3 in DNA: TGTGCCAGCAGTGTCAGGCCAAATGAAAAACTGTTTTTT.

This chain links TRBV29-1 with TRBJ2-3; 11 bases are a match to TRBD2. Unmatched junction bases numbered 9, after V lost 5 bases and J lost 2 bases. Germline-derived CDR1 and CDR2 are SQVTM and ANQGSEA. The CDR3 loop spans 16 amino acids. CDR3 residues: CSVRGGTSGYTDTQYF. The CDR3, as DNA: TGCAGCGTTCGTGGAGGGACTAGCGGCTACACAGATACGCAGTATTTT.

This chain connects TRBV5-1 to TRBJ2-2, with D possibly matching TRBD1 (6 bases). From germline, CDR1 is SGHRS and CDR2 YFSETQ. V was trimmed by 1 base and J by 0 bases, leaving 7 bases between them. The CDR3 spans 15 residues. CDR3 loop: CASSLRQANTGELFF. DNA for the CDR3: TGCGCCAGCAGCTTGCGACAGGCGAACACCGGGGAGCTGTTTTTT. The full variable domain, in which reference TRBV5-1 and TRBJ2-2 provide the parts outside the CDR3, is KAGVTQTPRYLIKTRGQQVTLSCSPISGHRSVSWYQQTPGQGLQFLFEYFSETQRNKGNFPGRFSGRQFSNSRSEMNVSTLELGDSALYLCASSLRQANTGELFFGEGSRLTVL.

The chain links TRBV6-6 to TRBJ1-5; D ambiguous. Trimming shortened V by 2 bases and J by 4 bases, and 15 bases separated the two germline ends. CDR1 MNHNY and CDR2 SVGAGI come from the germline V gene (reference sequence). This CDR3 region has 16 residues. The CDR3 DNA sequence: TGTGCCAGCAGTTACGGAGAAGGACGGACTAATCAGCCCCAGCATTTT. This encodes CASSYGEGRTNQPQHF.

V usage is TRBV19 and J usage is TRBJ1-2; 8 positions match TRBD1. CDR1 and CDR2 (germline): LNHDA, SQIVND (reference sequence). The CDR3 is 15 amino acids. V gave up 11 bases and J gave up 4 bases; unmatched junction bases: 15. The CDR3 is CAAVGAAGGIYGYTF. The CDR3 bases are TGTGCCGCAGTAGGTGCGGCAGGGGGCATCTATGGCTACACCTTC.

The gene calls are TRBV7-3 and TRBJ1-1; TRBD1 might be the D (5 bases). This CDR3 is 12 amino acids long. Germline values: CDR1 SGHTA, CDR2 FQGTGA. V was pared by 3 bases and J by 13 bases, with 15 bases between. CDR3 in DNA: TGTGCCAGCAGCTTCCGGGGCGGGGGAGTTTTCTTT. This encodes CASSFRGGGVFF.

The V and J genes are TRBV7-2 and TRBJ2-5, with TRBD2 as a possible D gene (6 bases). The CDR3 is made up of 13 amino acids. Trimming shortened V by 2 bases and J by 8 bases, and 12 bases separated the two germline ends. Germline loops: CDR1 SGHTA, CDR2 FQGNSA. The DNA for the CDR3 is TGTGCCAGCAGCTTAATGGGGGGAGACACCCAGTACTTC. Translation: CASSLMGGDTQYF.

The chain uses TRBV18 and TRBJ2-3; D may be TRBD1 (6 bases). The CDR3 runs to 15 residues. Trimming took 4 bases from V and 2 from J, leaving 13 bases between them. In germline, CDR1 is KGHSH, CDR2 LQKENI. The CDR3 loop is CASSLQGAPTDTQYF. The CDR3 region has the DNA TGTGCCAGCTCACTACAGGGAGCCCCCACAGATACGCAGTATTTT.

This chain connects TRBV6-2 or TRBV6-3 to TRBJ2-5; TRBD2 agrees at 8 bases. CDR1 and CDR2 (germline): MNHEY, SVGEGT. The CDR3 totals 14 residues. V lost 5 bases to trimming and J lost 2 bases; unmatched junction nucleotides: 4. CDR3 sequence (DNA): TGTGCCAGCAGTGACCGACTAGCGCAAGAGACCCAGTACTTC. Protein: CASSDRLAQETQYF.

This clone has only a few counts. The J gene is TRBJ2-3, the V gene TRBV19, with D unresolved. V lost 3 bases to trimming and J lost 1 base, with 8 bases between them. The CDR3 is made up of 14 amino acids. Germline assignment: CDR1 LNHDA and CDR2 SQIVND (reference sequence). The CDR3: CASSISERTDTQYF. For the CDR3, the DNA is TGTGCCAGTAGTATTTCAGAACGCACAGATACGCAGTATTTT. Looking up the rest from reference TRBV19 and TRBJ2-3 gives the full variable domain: DGGITQSPKYLFRKEGQNVTLSCEQNLNHDAMYWYRQDPGQGLRLIYYSQIVNDFQKGDIAEGYSVSREKKESFPLTVTSAQKNPTAFYLCASSISERTDTQYFGPGTRLTVL.

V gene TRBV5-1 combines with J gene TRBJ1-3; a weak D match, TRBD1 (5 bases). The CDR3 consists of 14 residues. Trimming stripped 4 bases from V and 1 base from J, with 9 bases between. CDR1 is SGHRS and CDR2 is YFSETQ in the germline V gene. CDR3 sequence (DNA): TGCGCCAGCAGCATCGACAGTTCTGGAAACACCATATATTTT. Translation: CASSIDSSGNTIYF.

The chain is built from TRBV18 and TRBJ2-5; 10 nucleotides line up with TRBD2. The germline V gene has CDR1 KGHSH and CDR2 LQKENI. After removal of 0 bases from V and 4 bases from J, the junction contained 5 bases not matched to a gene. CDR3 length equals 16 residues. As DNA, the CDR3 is TGTGCCAGCTCACCACCTAGCGGGGGGCCGGGAGAGACCCAGTACTTC. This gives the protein CASSPPSGGPGETQYF. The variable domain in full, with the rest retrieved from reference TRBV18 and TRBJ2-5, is NAGVMQNPRHLVRRRGQEARLRCSPMKGHSHVYWYRQLPEEGLKFMVYLQKENIIDESGMPKERFSAEFPKEGPSILRIQQVVRGDSAAYFCASSPPSGGPGETQYFGPGTRLLVL.

CDR3 nucleotide sequence: TGCGCCAGCAGCCAAGACCGAGGAGCGGGGCGCACAGATACGCAGTATTTT. Translation: CASSQDRGAGRTDTQYF. The chain joins TRBV4-3 to TRBJ2-3; 7 nucleotides agree with TRBD2. V lost 0 bases and J lost 1; bases outside the gene matches: 7. The CDR3 runs 17 residues. CDR1 is LGHNA, CDR2 YSLEER, per germline.

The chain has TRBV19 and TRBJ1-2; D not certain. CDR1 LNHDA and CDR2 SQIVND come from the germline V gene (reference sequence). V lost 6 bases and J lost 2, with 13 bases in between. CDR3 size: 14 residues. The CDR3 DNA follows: TGTGCCAGTAGCTCTCCGGGATACAACTATGGCTACACCTTC. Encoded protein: CASSSPGYNYGYTF.

Here the CDR3 DNA reads TGTGCCAGCAGCGCCGACTGGACAGGGAACTACGAGCAGTACTTC. This sequence encodes CASSADWTGNYEQYF. The rearrangement links TRBV7-2 to TRBJ2-7, with 8 bases aligning to TRBD1. The CDR3 is 15 amino acids. Germline CDR1 reads SGHTA; CDR2 reads FQGNSA. V shed 5 bases and J 3 bases; nucleotides not matched to a gene: 9.

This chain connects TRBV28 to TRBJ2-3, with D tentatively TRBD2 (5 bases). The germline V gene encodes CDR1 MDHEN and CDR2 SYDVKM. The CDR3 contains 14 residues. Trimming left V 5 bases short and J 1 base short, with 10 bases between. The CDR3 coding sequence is TGTGCCAGCAGTAGATACGGGGGCACAGATACGCAGTATTTT. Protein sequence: CASSRYGGTDTQYF.

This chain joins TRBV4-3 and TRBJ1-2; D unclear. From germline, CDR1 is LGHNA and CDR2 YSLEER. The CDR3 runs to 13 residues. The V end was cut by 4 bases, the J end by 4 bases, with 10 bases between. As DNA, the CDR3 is TGCGCCAGCAGCCCTCGAGCCGCCTATGGCTACACCTTC. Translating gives CASSPRAAYGYTF.

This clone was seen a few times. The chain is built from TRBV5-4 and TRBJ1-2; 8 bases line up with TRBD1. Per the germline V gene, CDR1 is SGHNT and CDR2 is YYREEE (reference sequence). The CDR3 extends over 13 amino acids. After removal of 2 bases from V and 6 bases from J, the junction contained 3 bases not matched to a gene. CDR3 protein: CASSLVGQDGYTF. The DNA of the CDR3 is TGTGCCAGCAGCTTAGTGGGACAGGATGGCTACACCTTC.

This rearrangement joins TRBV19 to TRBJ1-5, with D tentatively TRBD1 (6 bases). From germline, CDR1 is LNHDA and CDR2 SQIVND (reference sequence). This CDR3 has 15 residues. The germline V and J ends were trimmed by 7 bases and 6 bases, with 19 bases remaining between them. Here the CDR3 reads CASNLGTPLSQPQHF. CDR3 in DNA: TGTGCCAGTAATTTGGGGACACCGCTATCTCAGCCCCAGCATTTT.

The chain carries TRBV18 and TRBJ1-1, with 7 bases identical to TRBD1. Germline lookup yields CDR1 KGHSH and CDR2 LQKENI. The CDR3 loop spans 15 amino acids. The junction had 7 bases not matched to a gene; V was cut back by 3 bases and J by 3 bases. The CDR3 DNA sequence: TGTGCCAGCTCACCGCAACAGGGGAGGTACACTGAAGCTTTCTTT. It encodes CASSPQQGRYTEAFF.

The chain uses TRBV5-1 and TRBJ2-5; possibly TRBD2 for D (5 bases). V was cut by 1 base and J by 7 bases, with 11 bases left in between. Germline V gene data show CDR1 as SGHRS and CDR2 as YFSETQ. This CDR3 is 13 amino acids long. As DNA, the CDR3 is TGCGCCAGCAGCTTGACGGTAGGAGGGACCCAGTACTTC. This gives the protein CASSLTVGGTQYF.

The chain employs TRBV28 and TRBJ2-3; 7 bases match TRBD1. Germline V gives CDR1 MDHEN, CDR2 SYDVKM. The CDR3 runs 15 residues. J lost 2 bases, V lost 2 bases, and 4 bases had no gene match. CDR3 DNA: TGTGCCAGCAGTTTAAGGACAGGATACACAGATACGCAGTATTTT. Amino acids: CASSLRTGYTDTQYF.

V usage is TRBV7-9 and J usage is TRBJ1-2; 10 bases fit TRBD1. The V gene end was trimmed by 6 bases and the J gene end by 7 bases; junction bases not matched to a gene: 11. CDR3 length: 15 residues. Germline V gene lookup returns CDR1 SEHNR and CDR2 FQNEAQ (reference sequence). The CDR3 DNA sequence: TGTGCCAGCAGTCCCAGACAGGGGGCGAAGGCTGGCTACACCTTC. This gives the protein CASSPRQGAKAGYTF.